The sequence of this T cell receptor (beta chain) was determined in a study of blood T cells in healthy people across ages. Study-wide results and limits: Long-lived and aged donors differed, with more naive CD4+ cells and higher diversity in the long-lived. Diversity of TCR beta per million T cells declined in a roughly linear way with age. A strong correlation between TCR beta diversity and naive T cell percentage was seen.

Researchers isolated at least 6.5 million PBMCs per sample. Alongside a J-beta primer mix, a sample-barcoded 5' primer served in a second PCR lasting about 7 to 12 cycles. TCRdb redid the calling of the 5' RACE reads with MiXCR, one entry per CDR3 protein. The sample includes about 1.8 million distinct CDR3 sequences, approximately 50% seen only once; the top ten take 2.1%. The V gene's germline CDR1 is SGHRS and CDR2 YFSETQ. The CDR3 covers 15 residues. Concerning this clonotype: Antigen specificity is unknown. This may stem from a read error, because a much larger clone lies one nucleotide away.

The chain joins TRBV5-1 to TRBJ2-1; D ambiguous. The end of the DNA aligns better with TRBJ2-7, so the J call may be wrong. The source of this sequence is a woman in her thirties or forties in good health. The sample consisted of blood. In nucleotides, the CDR3 is TGCGCCAGCAGCCATCTCTCTGACTCCTACAATGAGCAGTACTTC. It codes for CASSHLSDSYNEQYF.